This T cell receptor (beta chain) emerged from a study of T cells in women clearing cervical HPV infection. The protocol was immunoSEQ multiplex PCR, while the TCRdb copy is restricted to in-frame clones and leaves out a portion. Recorded for this sample: 20,000 to 25,000 clones. Study-wide results and limits: CIN3+ cases had significantly higher TCR repertoire richness than controls, but evenness did not differ.

With regard to this clone: Its target is unknown.

Sequencing input: blood buffy coat. The clonotype comes from a woman aged 18 to 75 with a cervical HPV16 infection that either progressed to CIN3+ or cleared (not recorded which).

The CDR3 protein is CASSQSISTEAFF. CDR3 DNA (partial): TGCGCCAGCAGTCAATCGATTAGTACTGAA. The chain has TRBV23-1 and TRBJ1-1, with D unresolved. The CDR3 end is not reached by the read, which stops 3 residues before it; the germline J gene fills it in. TRBV23-1 is an ORF for which the function is uncertain. The CDR3 runs 13 residues. V was shortened by 0 bases and J by 5 bases, with 7 bases between the two germline ends.